What follows are 30 T cell receptor beta chains derived from one specimen sequenced in a study of human T cells and chemical hapten exposure. Time point in this sample: patch test 1, 2 weeks after DPC sensitization. Treatment noted: therapeutic diphenylcyclopropenone sensitization with weekly scalp DPC. TCRdb reanalysed the RACE reads using MiXCR and keeps one entry per CDR3 protein. Among approximately 350,000 distinct CDR3 sequences listed, 5.5% to 8% were seen once. Sequencing used whole blood, obtained in connection with sensitization to the hapten diphenylcyclopropenone (DPC). Receptors originate from a woman aged 18-35 years with alopecia areata. Some clones in this sample may be carry-over from other donors' samples.

The rearrangement joins TRBV29-1 to TRBJ1-2, with a tentative D call TRBD1 (5 bases). Trimming removed 2 bases at V and 4 bases at J, with 20 bases between. Germline V lookup: CDR1 SQVTM, CDR2 ANQGSEA. The CDR3 loop spans 16 amino acids. The DNA for the CDR3 is TGCAGCGTTGAAACCTGGGCAGGGAGGGCCACCTATGGCTACACCTTC. Encoded protein: CSVETWAGRATYGYTF.

The V gene is TRBV18, the J gene TRBJ1-5, with TRBD1 as a possible D gene (6 bases). Germline V gives CDR1 KGHSH, CDR2 LQKENI. V was pared by 2 bases and J by 3 bases, with 11 bases between. This CDR3 has 15 amino acids. Written as DNA, the CDR3 is TGTGCCAGCTCACCAAAGGCAGGGGCCAATCAGCCCCAGCATTTT. This codes for CASSPKAGANQPQHF.

In its sample, this clonotype was seen many times. The chain employs TRBV4-3 and TRBJ2-3; 8 bases map to TRBD2. V gave up 0 bases and J gave up 5 bases; unmatched junction bases: 7. This CDR3 contains 16 residues. CDR1 and CDR2 from the germline V gene are LGHNA and YSLEER. The CDR3 is CASSQDLGAGVDTQYF. In nucleotides, the CDR3 is TGCGCCAGCAGCCAAGATCTGGGAGCGGGGGTAGATACGCAGTATTTT.

This clonotype has a count of ten or more. The chain has TRBV27 and TRBJ1-4; the D gene is possibly TRBD1 (5 bases). The germline V gene has CDR1 MNHEY and CDR2 SMNVEV (reference sequence). Between the trimmed V and J ends, which lost 6 bases and 2 bases, there was a span of 22 bases. This CDR3 region has 18 residues. CDR3 loop: CASSSTRDWSRTNEKLFF. The CDR3 DNA reads TGTGCCAGCAGCTCCACCCGGGACTGGAGTCGGACTAATGAAAAACTGTTTTTT.

Ten or more counts support this clonotype. The chain recombines TRBV5-5 with TRBJ1-5; no clear D. Germline assignment: CDR1 SGHKS and CDR2 YYEKEE (reference sequence). This CDR3 comprises 15 residues. Deletions cut 1 base from V and 1 base from J, with 9 bases between. CDR3 nucleotides: TGTGCCAGCAGCTTGTGGGTAGAGAGCAATCAGCCCCAGCATTTT. Amino acid sequence: CASSLWVESNQPQHF.

J is TRBJ2-7 and V is TRBV29-1; D might be TRBD1 (5 bases). Germline lookup yields CDR1 SQVTM and CDR2 ANQGSEA. The V end lost 6 bases, the J end lost 2 bases, and 17 bases lay between the germline ends. This CDR3 is 14 amino acids long. The chain's CDR3 is CSVAQGFAAYEQYF. The CDR3 DNA reads as TGCAGCGTCGCCCAGGGATTTGCCGCCTACGAGCAGTACTTC.

This clonotype was found a few times. V is TRBV4-2 and J is TRBJ1-2; D is unresolved. The CDR3 sequence is 14 residues long. V was trimmed by 0 bases and J by 6 bases, leaving 11 bases between them. Germline CDR1 LGHNA, CDR2 YNFKEQ. The CDR3 sequence: CASSQESGRDGYTF. For the CDR3, the DNA is TGTGCCAGCAGCCAAGAATCCGGGAGGGATGGCTACACCTTC.

At least ten counts were recorded for this clonotype. The chain carries TRBV20-1 and TRBJ1-5; TRBD1 might be the D (5 bases). This CDR3 is 15 amino acids long. V lost 1 base and J lost 1, with 11 bases in between. CDR1 and CDR2 from the germline V gene are DFQATT and SNEGSKA (reference sequence). The chain's CDR3 is CSARVGGLSNQPQHF. CDR3 in DNA: TGCAGTGCTAGAGTTGGGGGGTTGAGCAATCAGCCCCAGCATTTT.

In this sample, this clonotype turned up a few times. The V and J genes are TRBV29-1 and TRBJ1-2, with 7 bases identical to TRBD1. CDR3 length: 12 residues. With V trimmed by 5 bases and J by 3 bases, 3 bases remained unmatched. CDR1 is SQVTM and CDR2 is ANQGSEA in the germline V gene. In DNA, the CDR3 is TGCAGCGTTCAGGGGGAGGACTATGGCTACACCTTC. Residues: CSVQGEDYGYTF.

This clonotype has just a few counts. The chain recombines TRBV28 with TRBJ1-1; D remains ambiguous. Trimming left V 6 bases short and J 0 bases short, with 5 bases between. Germline lookup yields CDR1 MDHEN and CDR2 SYDVKM. The CDR3 covers 12 residues. Here the CDR3 DNA reads TGTGCCAGCAGGAGGATGAACACTGAAGCTTTCTTT. Amino acid sequence: CASRRMNTEAFF.

The J gene is TRBJ1-2, the V gene TRBV10-3; D is ambiguous. This CDR3 spans 17 amino acids. The V end lost 2 bases, the J end lost 1 base, and 17 bases lay between the germline ends. The germline gives CDR1 ENHRY, CDR2 SYGVKD. In nucleotides, the CDR3 is TGTGCCATCAGTGAGCCCTCCGGTACAGATCTTAACTATGGCTACACCTTC. Protein product: CAISEPSGTDLNYGYTF.

The chain has TRBV4-3 and TRBJ2-7; D gene unclear. Germline V gives CDR1 LGHNA, CDR2 YSLEER. This CDR3 region has 14 residues. V gave up 1 base and J gave up 1 base, with 8 bases separating them. CDR3 sequence: CASSQAQQSYEQYF. In DNA, the CDR3 is TGCGCCAGCAGCCAAGCCCAGCAGTCCTACGAGCAGTACTTC.

As concerns this clonotype: One junction end does not reproduce the germline sequence, and a read error may be involved. The J gene is TRBJ2-1, the V gene TRBV7-2; tentative D call: TRBD1 (5 bases). The CDR3 sequence is 12 residues long. CDR1 is SGHTA, CDR2 FQGNSA, per germline. CDR3 protein: CASRVPRGEQIF. Here the CDR3 DNA reads TGTGCCAGCAGAGTCCCTAGGGGTGAGCAGATCTTC. Filled out from reference TRBV7-2 and TRBJ2-1, the complete variable domain reads GAGVSQSPSNKVTEKGKDVELRCDPISGHTALYWYRQSLGQGLEFLIYFQGNSAPDKSGLPSDRFSAERTGGSVSTLTIQRTQQEDSAVYLCASRVPRGEQIFGPGTRLTVL.

This clonotype was detected many times. This chain uses TRBV7-2 with TRBJ1-4; TRBD1 matches 7 bases. The CDR3 is made up of 12 amino acids. J lost 15 bases, V lost 4 bases, and 8 bases had no gene match. Germline lookup yields CDR1 SGHTA and CDR2 FQGNSA. This chain's CDR3 is CASSSWDSVLFF. CDR3 in DNA: TGTGCCAGCAGCTCTTGGGACAGTGTTTTGTTTTTT.

V and J are TRBV6-2 or TRBV6-3 and TRBJ2-7; TRBD2 aligns across 8 bases. V gave up 9 bases and J gave up 3 bases; unmatched junction bases: 7. Looked up from germline, CDR1 is MNHEY and CDR2 is SVGEGT. CDR3 length: 13 amino acids. CDR3: CASHLAGSYEQYF. Written as DNA, the CDR3 is TGTGCCAGTCACTTAGCGGGGAGCTACGAGCAGTACTTC.

This clonotype was seen many times. This chain connects TRBV4-3 to TRBJ2-1; D perhaps matches TRBD2 (5 bases). V was shortened by 0 bases and J by 7 bases, with 13 bases between the two germline ends. CDR3 length: 15 amino acids. The germline gives CDR1 LGHNA, CDR2 YSLEER. The CDR3 is CASSQEIGRGNEQFF. CDR3 coding DNA: TGCGCCAGCAGCCAAGAAATAGGCCGCGGGAATGAGCAGTTCTTC.

This clonotype was observed once. The conserved final phenylalanine or tryptophan is absent from the CDR3, which likely points to a read error. The rearrangement uses TRBV6-5 and TRBJ1-6, with D tentatively TRBD1 (6 bases). CDR1 is MNHEY and CDR2 is SVGAGI in the germline V gene. The CDR3 covers 17 residues. V lost 0 bases, J lost 0 bases, and 9 bases lay in between. The CDR3 region is CASSYSQGSSYNSPLHL. The DNA of the CDR3 is TGTGCCAGCAGTTACTCCCAGGGGAGCTCCTATAATTCACCCCTCCACCTT.

This clonotype appeared a few times. The chain combines TRBV27 with TRBJ1-5; a possible D gene is TRBD1 (6 bases). Per germline, CDR1 MNHEY and CDR2 SMNVEV (reference sequence). This CDR3 has 14 amino acids. The V end lost 2 bases, the J end lost 5 bases, and 10 bases lay between the germline ends. The CDR3: CASSLRGQYQPQHF. The CDR3 nucleotides read TGTGCCAGCAGTTTACGCGGACAGTATCAGCCCCAGCATTTT.

This clonotype was counted many times. The chain links TRBV7-2 to TRBJ2-2, with TRBD1 as a possible D gene (6 bases). Germline V lookup: CDR1 SGHTA, CDR2 FQGNSA. The V and J ends lost 5 bases and 6 bases respectively, with 13 bases between them. The CDR3 extends over 14 amino acids. CDR3 nucleotide sequence: TGTGCCAGCAGCGTTGGACAGATGGCCGGGGAGCTGTTTTTT. Protein sequence: CASSVGQMAGELFF.

V usage is TRBV6-6 and J usage is TRBJ1-5; no clear D. The CDR3 runs 12 residues. Looked up from germline, CDR1 is MNHNY and CDR2 is SVGAGI (reference sequence). V lost 9 bases and J 7 bases, leaving 13 bases between the germline ends. CDR3 in amino acids: CASRLLGQPQHF. For the CDR3, the DNA is TGTGCCAGTAGACTCTTGGGGCAGCCCCAGCATTTT.

The chain links TRBV4-3 to TRBJ1-2, with TRBD1 identical over 7 bases. V gave up 0 bases and J gave up 7 bases; unmatched junction bases: 5. The CDR3 spans 14 residues. Germline V lookup: CDR1 LGHNA, CDR2 YSLEER. CDR3 loop: CASSQETGFRGYTF. CDR3 coding DNA: TGCGCCAGCAGCCAAGAGACAGGGTTTCGTGGCTACACCTTC.

This clonotype was observed at least ten times. The V gene is TRBV27, the J gene TRBJ1-2, with D hard to call. V gave up 2 bases and J gave up 1 base, with 5 bases separating them. The germline V gene has CDR1 MNHEY and CDR2 SMNVEV (reference sequence). CDR3 length: 13 residues. CDR3 amino acids: CASSLGYNYGYTF. CDR3 coding DNA: TGTGCCAGCAGTTTAGGATATAACTATGGCTACACCTTC.

The table lists this clonotype with many counts. The chain uses TRBV7-9 and TRBJ2-5, with D perhaps given as TRBD1 or TRBD2 (6 bases each). V was pared by 7 bases and J by 5 bases, with 14 bases between. The germline CDR1 and CDR2 sequences are SEHNR and FQNEAQ (reference sequence). The CDR3 is 13 amino acids. CDR3 protein: CASTRGGLETQYF. The CDR3 region has the DNA TGTGCCAGCACCCGAGGGGGGCTGGAGACCCAGTACTTC.

This clonotype was detected many times. This chain uses TRBV7-2 with TRBJ1-2, with no clear D. Germline-derived CDR1 and CDR2 are SGHTA and FQGNSA. There are 13 residues in the CDR3. Between the trimmed V and J ends, which lost 6 bases and 6 bases, there was a span of 14 bases. DNA for the CDR3: TGTGCCAGCAGATCTACAGTGGGCGATGGCTACACCTTC. Its protein is CASRSTVGDGYTF.

This clonotype was seen a few times. The V gene is TRBV9, the J gene TRBJ2-7, with TRBD2 as a possible D gene (6 bases). The V gene lost 3 bases and the J gene lost 5 bases, with 12 bases spanning the gap. The V gene's germline CDR1 is SGDLS and CDR2 YYNGEE. This CDR3 comprises 13 residues. CDR3 sequence: CASSASSDHEQYF. The DNA for the CDR3 is TGTGCCAGCAGCGCTTCTAGCGACCACGAGCAGTACTTC.

The table lists this clonotype with a few counts. This chain uses TRBV6-5 with TRBJ2-5; D is perhaps TRBD2 (5 bases). The CDR3 has 14 amino acids. The V gene lost 7 bases and the J gene lost 2 bases, with 14 bases spanning the gap. CDR1 and CDR2 from the germline V gene are MNHEY and SVGAGI. CDR3: CASTPGSSQETQYF. CDR3 bases: TGTGCCAGCACCCCGGGGTCATCACAAGAGACCCAGTACTTC.

This clonotype was found a few times. The gene calls are TRBV4-2 and TRBJ2-1; 7 nucleotides match TRBD2. J lost 9 bases, V lost 2 bases, and 13 bases had no gene match. This CDR3 has 16 amino acids. Germline V gene lookup returns CDR1 LGHNA and CDR2 YNFKEQ. The CDR3 DNA reads as TGTGCCAGCAGCCAATGGTTGGGGACTATGGTGCGTGAGCAGTTCTTC. Its protein product is CASSQWLGTMVREQFF.

This clonotype came up many times. J is TRBJ2-7 and V is TRBV29-1; D may match TRBD1 or TRBD2 (5 bases each). V was shortened by 6 bases and J by 2 bases, with 23 bases between the two germline ends. Germline assignment: CDR1 SQVTM and CDR2 ANQGSEA. The CDR3 contains 16 residues. The CDR3 loop reads CSVMGAEQDITYEQYF. The CDR3 nucleotides read TGCAGCGTCATGGGAGCGGAACAGGACATCACCTACGAGCAGTACTTC.

This clonotype came up many times. This chain joins TRBV7-2 and TRBJ2-6; D is unresolved. CDR1 and CDR2 from the germline V gene are SGHTA and FQGNSA. Trimming removed 5 bases at V and 0 bases at J, with 14 bases between. This CDR3 contains 17 residues. The CDR3 here is CASSPFDTRSGANVLTF. Here the CDR3 DNA reads TGTGCCAGCAGCCCCTTTGACACTCGCTCTGGGGCCAACGTCCTGACTTTC.

There are many counts of this clonotype. The chain uses TRBV4-3 and TRBJ1-5, with 12 bases lining up with TRBD1. This CDR3 is 18 amino acids long. With V trimmed by 0 bases and J by 6 bases, 9 bases remained unmatched. Germline V CDR1 and CDR2: LGHNA, YSLEER. The CDR3 sequence is CASSQDYGDRGLGQPQHF. DNA of the CDR3: TGCGCCAGCAGCCAAGATTACGGGGACAGGGGGCTTGGTCAGCCCCAGCATTTT.